These T cell receptor beta chains were read from a single sample in a study of blood T cell repertoires in COVID-19. Some clones are missing from TCRdb's copy, which holds only in-frame ones; the method was immunoSEQ multiplex PCR. This sample yields approximately 97,000 clones, of which about 85% are seen a single time; about an eighth belongs to the top ten. Sample: peripheral blood. The receptors stem from a human donor in a cohort sampled during active COVID-19. The CDR3 runs from the conserved cysteine through the conserved F or W. A D gene is named only where the DNA matches it firmly. The size entry is marked missing in some rows and otherwise reads once, few, many or a size class.

14,TRBJ2-7,NA,TRBD1,TRBV7-3,CASSPRQGSYEQYF,TGTGCCAGCAGCCCACGACAGGGTTCCTACGAGCAGTACTTC
13,TRBJ1-1,NA,NA,TRBV27,CASSFTQGRKAFF,TGTGCCAGCAGTTTCACACAGGGTAGAAAAGCTTTCTTT
15,TRBJ2-5,NA,TRBD2,TRBV5-5,CASSLASGGAETQYF,TGTGCCAGCAGCTTAGCTAGCGGGGGGGCTGAGACCCAGTACTTC
15,TRBJ1-1,NA,NA,TRBV5-1,CASSPGTTLDTEAFF,TGCGCCAGCAGCCCAGGGACTACCCTGGACACTGAAGCTTTCTTT
14,TRBJ2-5,once,NA,TRBV7-2,CASSLDTVEETQYF,TGTGCCAGCAGCTTAGACACAGTGGAAGAGACCCAGTACTTC
15,TRBJ1-2,NA,TRBD1,TRBV7-6,CASSLDLNRGQGYTF,TGTGCCAGCAGCTTAGACCTTAACAGGGGACAAGGCTACACCTTC
14,TRBJ2-7,once,TRBD1,TRBV19,CASSPRDSSYEQYF,TGTGCCAGTAGTCCCCGGGACAGCTCCTACGAGCAGTACTTC
15,TRBJ2-3,NA,TRBD1,TRBV6-1,CASSERDRSTDTQYF,TGTGCCAGCAGTGAACGGGACAGGAGCACAGATACGCAGTATTTT
16,TRBJ1-1,NA,NA,TRBV27,CASSLFGGRIVGEAFF,TGTGCCAGCAGTTTGTTCGGGGGGCGTATTGTTGGTGAAGCTTTCTTT
12,TRBJ2-7,NA,NA,TRBV13,CASSRDNYEQYF,TGTGCCAGCAGCCGTGACAACTACGAGCAGTACTTC
20,TRBJ2-1,NA,TRBD2,TRBV24-1,CATSVGGRLAGYLSYNEQFF,TGTGCCACCAGTGTCGGGGGGAGACTAGCGGGGTATCTCTCCTACAATGAGCAGTTCTTC
14,TRBJ2-1,NA,NA,TRBV7-9,CASNPGGSYNEQFF,TGTGCCAGCAACCCCGGAGGTTCGTACAATGAGCAGTTCTTC
14,TRBJ2-7,few,TRBD1,TRBV5-1,CASSWTGGTYEQYF,TGCGCCAGCAGCTGGACAGGGGGGACCTACGAGCAGTACTTC
17,TRBJ2-6,NA,TRBD1,TRBV9,CASSGRTGDSGANVLTF,TGTGCCAGCAGCGGTAGGACAGGTGACTCTGGGGCCAACGTCCTGACTTTC
13,TRBJ1-6,NA,TRBD1,TRBV10-3,CAILDRVESPLHF,TGTGCCATACTCGACAGGGTCGAATCACCCCTCCACTTT
14,TRBJ1-3,NA,NA,TRBV30,CAWSLDNSGNTIYF,TGTGCCTGGAGTTTGGACAACTCTGGAAACACCATATATTTT
16,TRBJ2-7,NA,TRBD1,TRBV4-3,CASSPEIPGQGGEQYF,TGCGCCAGCAGCCCGGAGATACCGGGACAGGGGGGCGAGCAGTACTTC
14,TRBJ1-3,NA,NA,TRBV5-5,CASSLGSGGNTIYF,TGTGCCAGCAGCTTGGGCTCCGGGGGAAACACCATATATTTT
14,TRBJ2-3,NA,NA,TRBV11-3,CASSLGVSTDTQYF,TGTGCCAGCAGCTTAGGCGTCTCCACAGATACGCAGTATTTT
16,TRBJ2-1,NA,TRBD2,TRBV7-9,CASSFGLAPSYNEQFF,TGTGCCAGCAGCTTCGGACTAGCTCCCTCCTACAATGAGCAGTTCTTC
16,TRBJ1-1,NA,TRBD1,TRBV7-9,CASSFGQGGSNTEAFF,TGTGCCAGCAGCTTCGGACAGGGGGGATCGAACACTGAAGCTTTCTTT
18,TRBJ2-1,NA,TRBD1,TRBV9,CASSERNNFRGLRDEQFF,TGTGCCAGCAGCGAACGTAATAATTTCAGGGGGCTAAGAGATGAGCAGTTCTTC
11,TRBJ2-3,NA,TRBD2,TRBV2,CASSDRGLAPF,TGTGCCAGCAGTGATAGGGGACTAGCACCTTTT
14,TRBJ2-1,few,TRBD2,TRBV29-1,CSVGAALAGDEQFF,TGCAGCGTTGGGGCCGCGCTAGCGGGAGATGAGCAGTTCTTC
14,TRBJ2-2,NA,NA,TRBV10-3,CAISESSGPGELFF,TGTGCCATCAGTGAGTCGTCAGGGCCCGGGGAGCTGTTTTTT
14,TRBJ1-2,NA,NA,TRBV5-1,CASSLEGSGMGYTF,TGCGCCAGCAGCTTGGAGGGATCGGGGATGGGCTACACCTTC
16,TRBJ2-1,NA,TRBD2,TRBV4-2,CASSSNLAGSYNEQFF,TGTGCCAGCAGCTCTAATCTAGCGGGGAGTTACAATGAGCAGTTCTTC
14,TRBJ2-7,NA,TRBD1,TRBV13,CASSPRTGTDEQYF,TGTGCCAGCAGCCCCCGGACAGGGACCGACGAGCAGTACTTC
15,TRBJ2-1,NA,TRBD2,TRBV7-2,CASSFGTSGGDEQFF,TGTGCCAGCAGTTTTGGGACTAGCGGGGGCGATGAGCAGTTCTTC
14,TRBJ2-5,NA,NA,TRBV3-1/TRBV3-2,CASSPRGGGETQYF,TGTGCCAGCAGTCCCCGCGGGGGCGGGGAGACCCAGTACTTC
15,TRBJ1-2,once,TRBD1,TRBV4-3,CASSQAVGTGYGYTF,TGCGCCAGCAGCCAAGCCGTCGGGACAGGATATGGCTACACCTTC
14,TRBJ2-7,NA,TRBD2,TRBV5-6,CASSFGTSDYEQYF,TGTGCCAGCAGCTTCGGGACTAGCGACTACGAGCAGTACTTC
15,TRBJ1-6,NA,NA,TRBV19,CASSIQGSYNSPLHF,TGTGCCAGTAGTATCCAGGGGTCCTATAATTCACCCCTCCACTTT
14,TRBJ1-2,NA,NA,TRBV4-3,CASSRSAGNYGYTF,TGCGCCAGCAGCCGTTCTGCAGGGAACTATGGCTACACCTTC
12,TRBJ1-2,once,NA,TRBV27,CASGRSSYGYTF,TGTGCCAGTGGGAGGAGTTCCTATGGCTACACCTTC
16,TRBJ2-3,NA,TRBD1,TRBV7-3,CASSLLGTGGTDTQYF,TGTGCCAGCAGCCTTCTAGGGACAGGGGGCACAGATACGCAGTATTTT
11,TRBJ1-1,NA,NA,TRBV12-3/TRBV12-4,CASRDNGEAFF,TGTGCCAGCAGGGACAACGGTGAAGCTTTCTTT
18,TRBJ2-7,NA,TRBD2,TRBV13,CASRATLGLAENTYEQYF,TGTGCCAGCAGGGCAACCTTGGGACTAGCGGAGAACACCTACGAGCAGTACTTC
13,TRBJ2-5,NA,TRBD1,TRBV7-8,CASSSGQQETQYF,TGTGCCAGCAGCTCGGGACAGCAAGAGACCCAGTACTTC
14,TRBJ2-5,NA,TRBD1,TRBV7-9,CASSYQTGGETQYF,TGTGCCAGCAGCTACCAGACAGGGGGAGAGACCCAGTACTTC
14,TRBJ2-7,NA,TRBD1,TRBV7-8,CASSFGDSSYEQYF,TGTGCCAGCAGCTTTGGGGACAGCTCCTACGAGCAGTACTTC
16,TRBJ2-7,few,TRBD1,TRBV5-6,CASSSGKRQGNSEQYF,TGTGCCAGCAGCTCCGGGAAACGACAGGGGAATAGCGAGCAGTACTTC
14,TRBJ2-1,NA,NA,TRBV3-1/TRBV3-2,CASSRHGVYNEQFF,TGTGCCAGCAGCCGCCACGGGGTTTACAATGAGCAGTTCTTC